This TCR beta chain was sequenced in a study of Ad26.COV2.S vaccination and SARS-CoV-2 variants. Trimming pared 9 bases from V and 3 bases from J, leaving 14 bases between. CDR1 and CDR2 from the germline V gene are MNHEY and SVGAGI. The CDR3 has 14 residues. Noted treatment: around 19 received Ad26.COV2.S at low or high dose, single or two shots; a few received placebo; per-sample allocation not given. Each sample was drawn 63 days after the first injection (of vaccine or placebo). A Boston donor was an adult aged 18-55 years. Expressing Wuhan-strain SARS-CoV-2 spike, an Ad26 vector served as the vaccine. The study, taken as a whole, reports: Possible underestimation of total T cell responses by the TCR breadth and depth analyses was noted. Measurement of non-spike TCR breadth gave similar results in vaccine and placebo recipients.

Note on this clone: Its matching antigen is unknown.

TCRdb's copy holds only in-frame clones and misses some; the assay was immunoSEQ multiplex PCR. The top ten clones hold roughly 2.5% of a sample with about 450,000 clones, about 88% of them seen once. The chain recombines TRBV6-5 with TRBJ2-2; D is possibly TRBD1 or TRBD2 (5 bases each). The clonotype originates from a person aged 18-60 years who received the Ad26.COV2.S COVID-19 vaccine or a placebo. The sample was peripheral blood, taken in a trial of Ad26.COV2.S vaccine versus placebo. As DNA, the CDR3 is TGTGCCAGTAATTGGGGGTCGGACACCGGGGAGCTGTTTTTT. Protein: CASNWGSDTGELFF.